This TCR beta chain came from a study of blood T cell repertoires in COVID-19. Only a few counts were recorded for this clone. Germline CDR1 and CDR2: MNHEY and SVGAGI. V was pared by 0 bases and J by 0 bases, with 12 bases between. The CDR3 contains 16 residues. In the original processing: Nucleated cell counts were estimated from reference gene primer amplification. Using immunoSEQ multiplex PCR, the repertoire was profiled, and TCRdb retains in-frame clones only, with some absent. V, J and clone size are those of that table, while D and trimming were read from the DNA. The sample lists 75,000 to 100,000 clones, more than 70% seen once, with 24% in the top ten.

The sequence derives from a man aged 70-80 years with acute or convalescent COVID-19. Sequenced input: peripheral blood. The rearrangement uses TRBV6-5 and TRBJ2-7; possible D gene TRBD2, 5 bases. The CDR3 nucleotides are TGTGCCAGCAGTTACTCCAGCGGAGGAAGCTCCTACGAGCAGTACTTC. It yields the protein CASSYSSGGSSYEQYF.